These 20 T cell receptor beta chains originate from one sample sequenced in a study of shared T cell receptors in the human thymus. Sequencing used immunoSEQ multiplex PCR; TCRdb keeps in-frame clones, though not all of them. The repertoire has 700,000 or so clones, over 75% of them found once; the top ten carry around 0.01%. This sample also appeared in a second study, on human thymus T cells.

The sample consisted of thymocytes. These TCRs come from a girl under three years old with a congenital heart defect.

The chain has TRBV4-3 and TRBJ2-7; D gene ambiguous. Germline V gives CDR1 LGHNA, CDR2 YSLEER. CDR3 length: 14 residues. The V and J ends lost 1 base and 3 bases respectively, with 10 bases between them. CDR3 DNA: TGCGCCAGCAGCCAAGGACAAGGAAACTACGAGCAGTACTTC. Protein sequence: CASSQGQGNYEQYF.

This chain links TRBV7-6 with TRBJ2-3, with 8 bases that match TRBD2. Germline lookup yields CDR1 SGHVS and CDR2 FNYEAQ. The CDR3 is made up of 18 amino acids. V shed 4 bases, J shed 5 bases, and the junction held 17 bases outside the gene matches. The CDR3 loop reads CASSSFPTTSGAEDTQYF. CDR3 nucleotide sequence: TGTGCCAGCAGCTCCTTCCCTACCACTAGCGGCGCCGAAGATACGCAGTATTTT.

The chain joins TRBV5-4 to TRBJ1-6; tentative D call: TRBD1 (6 bases). The V and J ends lost 5 bases and 6 bases respectively, with 12 bases between them. Germline values: CDR1 SGHNT, CDR2 YYREEE (reference sequence). This CDR3 has 14 residues. CDR3 sequence reads: CASRHDRTNSPLHF. The DNA for the CDR3 is TGTGCCAGCAGACACGACAGGACTAATTCACCCCTCCACTTT.

J is TRBJ2-2 and V is TRBV6-5, with 7 bases that match TRBD1. The CDR3 extends over 15 amino acids. Germline-derived CDR1 and CDR2 are MNHEY and SVGAGI. J gave up 2 bases and V 4 bases, and 4 bases lay outside the gene matches. In DNA form, the CDR3 reads TGTGCCAGCAGTTCACAGGGGCCTAACACCGGGGAGCTGTTTTTT. Translation gives CASSSQGPNTGELFF.

In this sample, this clone turned up once. The rearrangement joins TRBV28 to TRBJ1-4; perhaps TRBD1 as D (5 bases). V shed 4 bases and J shed 8 bases, with 17 bases lying between them. The CDR3 is made up of 15 amino acids. The germline V gene has CDR1 MDHEN and CDR2 SYDVKM. The CDR3 loop is CASSCPQGGREKLFF. The CDR3, as DNA: TGTGCCAGCAGTTGCCCTCAGGGAGGCCGAGAAAAACTGTTTTTT.

V gene TRBV5-1 combines with J gene TRBJ1-6; 8 nucleotides line up with TRBD1. The ends lost 2 bases at V and 9 bases at J; junction bases unmatched: 13. Germline CDR1 and CDR2: SGHRS and YFSETQ. This CDR3 contains 17 residues. CDR3 loop: CASSFSGGASPSSPLHF. The CDR3 DNA follows: TGCGCCAGCAGCTTCTCAGGGGGCGCGTCGCCTAGTTCACCCCTCCACTTT.

This chain links TRBV14 with TRBJ2-5; 12 nucleotides align to TRBD2. Trimming removed 3 bases from V and 2 bases from J; junction bases left unmatched: 10. The CDR3 covers 18 residues. Germline CDR1 reads SGHDN; CDR2 reads FVKESK. CDR3 residues: CASSQEGLAGRRQETQYF. CDR3 coding DNA: TGTGCCAGCAGCCAGGAAGGACTAGCGGGGAGGAGGCAAGAGACCCAGTACTTC. Supplemented by reference TRBV14 and TRBJ2-5, the full variable domain reads EAGVTQFPSHSVIEKGQTVTLRCDPISGHDNLYWYRRVMGKEIKFLLHFVKESKQDESGMPNNRFLAERTGGTYSTLKVQPAELEDSGVYFCASSQEGLAGRRQETQYFGPGTRLLVL.

This clone was found a few times. The chain is built from TRBV9 and TRBJ2-3; 8 bases line up with TRBD1. Germline CDR1 reads SGDLS; CDR2 reads YYNGEE. The V gene end was trimmed by 3 bases and the J gene end by 2 bases; junction bases not matched to a gene: 8. The CDR3 has 16 amino acids. Here the CDR3 reads CASSGGQGMFTDTQYF. DNA of the CDR3: TGTGCCAGCAGCGGAGGACAGGGTATGTTCACAGATACGCAGTATTTT.

The gene calls are TRBV5-1 and TRBJ1-2; D gene uncertain. CDR1 SGHRS and CDR2 YFSETQ come from the germline V gene. V was shortened by 8 bases and J by 3 bases, with 8 bases between the two germline ends. The CDR3 has 11 amino acids. In nucleotides, the CDR3 is TGCGCCAGTACGAACTACTATGGCTACACCTTC. Translation gives CASTNYYGYTF.

The rearrangement uses TRBV7-9 and TRBJ1-2; maybe TRBD1 (5 bases). The germline V gene encodes CDR1 SEHNR and CDR2 FQNEAQ (reference sequence). The CDR3 spans 14 residues. V was clipped by 5 bases and J by 4 bases, with 14 bases between them. CDR3 in amino acids: CASSSRQRAYGYTF. CDR3 bases: TGTGCCAGCAGCAGCCGACAGCGGGCCTATGGCTACACCTTC.

J is TRBJ1-2 and V is TRBV15, with D possibly being TRBD1 (5 bases). Deletions cut 5 bases from V and 4 bases from J, with 20 bases between. This CDR3 spans 16 amino acids. CDR1 is LNHNV, CDR2 YYDKDF, per germline (reference sequence). CDR3 sequence reads: CATSGHGAETSYGYTF. The CDR3 DNA sequence: TGTGCCACCAGCGGCCATGGGGCAGAAACCTCCTATGGCTACACCTTC.

This chain's CDR3 is CASSLGIGGGQPQHF. The CDR3 coding sequence is TGCGCCAGCAGCTTGGGTATTGGGGGGGGTCAGCCCCAGCATTTT. The chain uses TRBV5-1 and TRBJ1-5, with a possible D match to TRBD1 (5 bases). The germline V and J ends were trimmed by 0 bases and 6 bases, with 13 bases remaining between them. Germline-derived CDR1 and CDR2 are SGHRS and YFSETQ. This CDR3 is built from 15 residues. The variable domain in full, with the rest retrieved from reference TRBV5-1 and TRBJ1-5, is KAGVTQTPRYLIKTRGQQVTLSCSPISGHRSVSWYQQTPGQGLQFLFEYFSETQRNKGNFPGRFSGRQFSNSRSEMNVSTLELGDSALYLCASSLGIGGGQPQHFGDGTRLSIL.

The table lists this clone with a count of one. This chain connects TRBV10-3 to TRBJ1-6; no firm D call. Trimming pared 5 bases from V and 9 bases from J, leaving 14 bases between. The germline V gene has CDR1 ENHRY and CDR2 SYGVKD. The CDR3 contains 14 residues. CDR3 in amino acids: CAISIGGGSSPLHF. DNA for the CDR3: TGTGCCATCAGTATAGGAGGAGGAAGTTCACCCCTCCACTTT.

This clone was counted a few times. The DNA for the CDR3 is TGCGCCAGCAGCCAAGATTCTCCGCGTGGTAACCCAGGCTACACCTTC. Protein: CASSQDSPRGNPGYTF. The chain joins TRBV4-3 to TRBJ1-2; D not resolved. The CDR3 consists of 16 residues. The germline gives CDR1 LGHNA, CDR2 YSLEER. V lost 0 bases and J 8 bases, leaving 19 bases between the germline ends.

J is TRBJ1-1 and V is TRBV5-1; tentative D call: TRBD1 (5 bases). V lost 0 bases and J 0 bases, leaving 9 bases between the germline ends. Germline assignment: CDR1 SGHRS and CDR2 YFSETQ. The length of the CDR3 is 15 residues. This CDR3 is CASSLGQDMNTEAFF. The CDR3, as DNA: TGCGCCAGCAGCTTGGGGCAGGACATGAACACTGAAGCTTTCTTT.

The chain has TRBV7-6 and TRBJ2-1, with TRBD1 matching over 8 bases. CDR1 is SGHVS and CDR2 is FNYEAQ in the germline V gene. The CDR3 extends over 16 amino acids. Germline trimming cut 8 bases from V and 5 bases from J; bases unmatched to any gene: 14. The CDR3 reads CASGGRSGTGDNEQFF. CDR3 sequence (DNA): TGTGCCAGCGGCGGACGATCCGGGACAGGTGACAATGAGCAGTTCTTC. The full variable domain, in which reference TRBV7-6 and TRBJ2-1 provide the parts outside the CDR3, is GAGVSQSPRYKVTKRGQDVALRCDPISGHVSLYWYRQALGQGPEFLTYFNYEAQQDKSGLPNDRFSAERPEGSISTLTIQRTEQRDSAMYRCASGGRSGTGDNEQFFGPGTRLTVL.

This clone was picked up one time. The chain carries TRBV7-9 and TRBJ1-3; D gene uncertain. This CDR3 has 16 residues. Trimming took off 3 bases at V and 0 bases at J, with 12 bases between the two ends. Germline V lookup: CDR1 SEHNR, CDR2 FQNEAQ (reference sequence). CDR3 coding DNA: TGTGCCAGCAGCTTCGGGGTGGTTTGCTCTGGAAACACCATATATTTT. Protein: CASSFGVVCSGNTIYF.

This chain links TRBV2 with TRBJ2-2, with D perhaps matching TRBD1 (6 bases). The V gene lost 8 bases and the J gene lost 0 bases, with 10 bases spanning the gap. CDR1 SNHLY and CDR2 FYNNEI come from the germline V gene. This CDR3 spans 14 amino acids. This chain's CDR3 is CASGRGTNTGELFF. DNA of the CDR3: TGTGCCAGCGGCAGGGGAACGAACACCGGGGAGCTGTTTTTT. Filled out from reference TRBV2 and TRBJ2-2, the complete variable domain reads EPEVTQTPSHQVTQMGQEVILRCVPISNHLYFYWYRQILGQKVEFLVSFYNNEISEKSEIFDDQFSVERPDGSNFTLKIRSTKLEDSAMYFCASGRGTNTGELFFGEGSRLTVL.

The V gene is TRBV5-6, the J gene TRBJ1-1, with 8 bases identical to TRBD1. Germline V gives CDR1 SGHDT, CDR2 YYEEEE. This CDR3 is 15 amino acids long. Germline trimming cut 3 bases from V and 4 bases from J; bases unmatched to any gene: 8. The CDR3: CASSSLTGESTEAFF. The DNA for the CDR3 is TGTGCCAGCAGCTCACTGACAGGGGAGAGCACTGAAGCTTTCTTT.

This clone was observed a handful of times. The chain is built from TRBV5-6 and TRBJ2-5, with D perhaps matching TRBD1 (5 bases). CDR3 size: 16 residues. Germline loops: CDR1 SGHDT, CDR2 YYEEEE. Trimming shortened V by 2 bases and J by 1 base, and 15 bases separated the two germline ends. CDR3 protein: CASSLLRVTIQETQYF. The CDR3 DNA sequence: TGTGCCAGCAGCTTACTCAGGGTTACCATCCAAGAGACCCAGTACTTC.